The clone carrying this T cell receptor (beta chain) was counted at least ten times. The antigen is undetermined. The record originates from a study of blood T cells in healthy people across ages. Background on the study: About one barcoded beta molecule per two T cells came from capture by template switching.

The CDR3 is 12 residues long. Germline V lookup: CDR1 DFQATT, CDR2 SNEGSKA (reference sequence). The V end lost 4 bases, the J end lost 12 bases, and 16 bases lay between the germline ends. Study-level findings and limits: A roughly linear fall in TCR beta diversity per million T cells was seen with increasing age. Because donor CMV status was unknown, expanded clonotype changes were possibly confounded.

It was with a sample-barcoded 5' primer and a J-beta primer mix that a second PCR of roughly 7 to 12 cycles was run. TCRdb reprocessed the 5' RACE reads via MiXCR and lists one record per CDR3 protein. There are 920,000 or so distinct CDR3 sequences in the sample; over 35% occur only once, and approximately 19% lies in the top ten. The clonotype comes from a woman aged 55-70 years in good health. The specimen sequenced was blood. V gene TRBV20-1 combines with J gene TRBJ2-1; D might be TRBD1 (6 bases). CDR3 DNA: TGCAGTGCTAACCGGGACAACAAGTTGCAGTTCTTC. This encodes CSANRDNKLQFF.